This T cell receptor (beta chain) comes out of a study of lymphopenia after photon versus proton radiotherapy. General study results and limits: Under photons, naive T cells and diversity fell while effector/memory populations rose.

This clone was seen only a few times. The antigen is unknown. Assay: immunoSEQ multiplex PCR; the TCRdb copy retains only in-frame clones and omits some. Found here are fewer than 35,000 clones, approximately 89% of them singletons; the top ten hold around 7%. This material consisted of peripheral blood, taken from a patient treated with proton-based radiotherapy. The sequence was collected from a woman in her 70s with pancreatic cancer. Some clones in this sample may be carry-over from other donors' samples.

The CDR3 DNA follows: TGCGCCAGCAGCCTAGCCGACAGCGAACTCTACGAGCAGTACTTC. This codes for CASSLADSELYEQYF. The V gene is TRBV4-1, the J gene TRBJ2-7, with TRBD1 as a possible D gene (5 bases). The CDR3 runs to 15 residues. Germline assignment: CDR1 MGHRA and CDR2 YSYEKL. Deletions cut 4 bases from V and 3 bases from J, with 16 bases between.